The clone carrying this T cell receptor (beta chain) was found a few times. Antigen unknown. This entry belongs to a study of T-cell reconstitution after alpha-beta-depleted transplantation in children. Findings and caveats of the study: At around two months after transplant, the alpha-beta T cells were reportedly derived from several hundred expanded clones that came from non-depleted graft cells. Surviving recipient T cells and thymic progenitors accounted for the high day-60 TCRbeta diversity observed in some patients.

The TCRbeta library was prepared with unique molecular identifiers. Each CDR3 protein is one row after TCRdb ran MiXCR on the PCR reads. The table records about a million distinct CDR3 sequences, roughly 31% of them present only once. The V end lost 8 bases, the J end lost 4 bases, and 18 bases lay between the germline ends. This CDR3 is 15 amino acids long. The V gene's germline CDR1 is MNHEY and CDR2 SVGEGT. The chain is built from TRBV6-2 or TRBV6-3 and TRBJ2-1, with D tentatively TRBD2 (7 bases). The TCR originated in a boy under two years old who had a stem cell transplant for SCID, so the T cells may come from the graft donor. Specimen: PBMCs, mostly from graft donor cells, collected 360 days after TCRalphabeta/CD19-depleted stem cell transplant. The chain's CDR3 is CASSTSGGLYNEQFF. In nucleotides, the CDR3 is TGTGCCAGCTCCACCTCGGGGGGCCTTTACAATGAGCAGTTCTTC.